The next 10 T cell receptor beta chains were all read from a single sample in a study of Ad26.COV2.S vaccination and SARS-CoV-2 variants. TCRdb keeps only in-frame clones here, not all; method: immunoSEQ multiplex PCR. The sample lists some 190,000 clones, around 85% occurring once. The input for sequencing was peripheral blood, taken after recovery from COVID-19. The source of these receptors is a human donor who had recovered from COVID-19.

This chain connects TRBV3-1 (or the pseudogene TRBV3-2) to TRBJ2-3; D gene ambiguous. Trimming took 1 base from V and 12 from J, leaving 17 bases between them. Germline CDR1 is LGHDT and CDR2 is YNNKEL (reference sequence). CDR3 length equals 14 residues. DNA for the CDR3: TGTGCCAGCAGCCAAGTTTTGCCTGTTCCGTTCCAGTATTTT. It encodes CASSQVLPVPFQYF.

V and J are TRBV9 and TRBJ2-7; no firm D call. Looked up from germline, CDR1 is SGDLS and CDR2 is YYNGEE. Trimming pared 4 bases from V and 3 bases from J, leaving 14 bases between. The CDR3 loop spans 14 amino acids. The CDR3 DNA is TGTGCCAGCAGCCCTACTATGGCTCACTACGAGCAGTACTTC. It translates to CASSPTMAHYEQYF.

The chain uses TRBV30 and TRBJ2-6; D is perhaps TRBD2 (7 bases). CDR1 GTSNPN and CDR2 SVGIG come from the germline V gene (reference sequence). The CDR3 contains 17 residues. The CDR3 region is CADRGRGAPSGANVLTF. The CDR3 bases are TGTGCTGACCGCGGCCGGGGGGCACCCTCTGGGGCCAACGTCCTGACTTTC. The complete variable domain, with remaining parts taken from reference TRBV30 and TRBJ2-6, reads SQTIHQWPATLVQPVGSPLSLECTVEGTSNPNLYWYRQAAGRGLQLLFYSVGIGQISSEVPQNLSASRPQDRQFILSSKKLLLSDSGFYLCADRGRGAPSGANVLTFGAGSRLTVL.

The chain uses TRBV19 and TRBJ2-7, with D unclear. This CDR3 region has 13 residues. CDR1 and CDR2 (germline): LNHDA, SQIVND (reference sequence). V was pared by 5 bases and J by 4 bases, with 12 bases between. CDR3 in amino acids: CASSLDVLYEQYF. CDR3 DNA: TGTGCCAGTAGTCTCGATGTTTTGTACGAGCAGTACTTC. Supplemented by reference TRBV19 and TRBJ2-7, the full variable domain reads DGGITQSPKYLFRKEGQNVTLSCEQNLNHDAMYWYRQDPGQGLRLIYYSQIVNDFQKGDIAEGYSVSREKKESFPLTVTSAQKNPTAFYLCASSLDVLYEQYFGPGTRLTVT.

The chain uses TRBV6-5 and TRBJ2-5, with D unclear. CDR1 is MNHEY, CDR2 SVGAGI, per germline. The germline V and J ends were trimmed by 9 bases and 4 bases, with 12 bases remaining between them. CDR3 length equals 12 residues. The DNA for the CDR3 is TGTGCCAGTCGCCCCGAAGGAGAGACCCAGTACTTC. Translated, it gives CASRPEGETQYF.

V and J are TRBV5-1 and TRBJ1-1; D is perhaps TRBD1 (5 bases). The V and J ends lost 2 bases and 0 bases respectively, with 11 bases between them. CDR3 length: 15 amino acids. Germline CDR1 is SGHRS and CDR2 is YFSETQ. CDR3 loop: CASSLAAGMNTEAFF. CDR3 nucleotide sequence: TGCGCCAGCAGCTTAGCCGCAGGGATGAACACTGAAGCTTTCTTT.

This chain links TRBV7-3 with TRBJ2-3; 13 bases map to TRBD2. The germline V gene encodes CDR1 SGHTA and CDR2 FQGTGA. With 5 bases clipped from V and 4 bases from J, the junction kept 6 bases outside the gene matches. The CDR3 runs to 16 residues. The CDR3 nucleotides read TGTGCCAGCAGCCCGAGGGGACTAGCGGGATCAGATACGCAGTATTTT. Translated: CASSPRGLAGSDTQYF.

The chain joins TRBV6-2 or TRBV6-3 to TRBJ1-1, with D maybe TRBD1 (5 bases). CDR1 is MNHEY and CDR2 is SVGEGT in the germline V gene. The CDR3 runs 16 residues. V lost 2 bases to trimming and J lost 7 bases, with 20 bases between them. CDR3 sequence: CASSYGANGGKVEAFF. CDR3 in DNA: TGTGCCAGCAGTTACGGGGCAAATGGGGGAAAAGTTGAAGCTTTCTTT.

The rearrangement links TRBV19 to TRBJ2-5; D not resolved. CDR3 length: 13 residues. Per germline, CDR1 LNHDA and CDR2 SQIVND (reference sequence). V lost 4 bases to trimming and J lost 0 bases, with 6 bases between them. The CDR3 DNA sequence: TGTGCCAGTAGTAGTACGTACCAAGAGACCCAGTACTTC. Amino acid sequence: CASSSTYQETQYF.

This chain connects TRBV6-5 to TRBJ2-5, with D possibly being TRBD1 (5 bases). Trimming removed 7 bases at V and 5 bases at J, with 17 bases between. CDR1 is MNHEY and CDR2 is SVGAGI in the germline V gene. CDR3 length equals 14 residues. The CDR3 sequence is CASTPYLGVETQYF. The CDR3 region has the DNA TGTGCCAGCACCCCCTATTTAGGGGTTGAGACCCAGTACTTC.